The 14 T cell receptor beta chains listed next were all sequenced from one sample in a study of CD8+ T cells in alopecia areata. Extraction of RNA preceded its reverse transcription into cDNA, which served as the sequencing template. Libraries were prepared by immunoSEQ multiplex PCR; TCRdb keeps only in-frame clonotypes and omits some of them. The sample consists of hundreds of thousands of clones, roughly two thirds of them appearing once. Here the sequenced sample was CD4+ T cells sorted from blood, taken at week 0. The receptors stem from a human donor with alopecia areata.

The V call is TRBV7-8, the J call TRBJ2-7; 7 bases align to TRBD2. This CDR3 has 16 amino acids. From germline, CDR1 is SGHVS and CDR2 FQNEAQ. Trimming at V came to 5 bases and at J to 4 bases, leaving 14 bases not matched to a gene. In nucleotides, the CDR3 is TGTGCCAGCAGCCCGAGAAGGGACTACGTCCGTTACGAGCAGTACTTC. This sequence encodes CASSPRRDYVRYEQYF.

V and J are TRBV5-6 and TRBJ2-3; 9 nucleotides line up with TRBD1. With V trimmed by 1 base and J by 5 bases, 5 bases remained unmatched. The germline CDR1 and CDR2 sequences are SGHDT and YYEEEE. The CDR3 totals 15 residues. The CDR3 here is CASSLPGQGGDTQYF. The DNA for the CDR3 is TGTGCCAGCAGCTTGCCGGGACAGGGAGGAGATACGCAGTATTTT.

The gene calls are TRBV29-1 and TRBJ2-7; 9 positions agree with TRBD1. V shed 2 bases, J shed 2 bases, and the junction held 7 bases outside the gene matches. Germline CDR1 is SQVTM and CDR2 is ANQGSEA. The CDR3 is 15 residues long. In DNA, the CDR3 is TGCAGCGTTGAACGCCGGGACAGGGTAACCTACGAGCAGTACTTC. This encodes CSVERRDRVTYEQYF.

The V call is TRBV27, the J call TRBJ2-1, with D perhaps matching TRBD1 or TRBD2 (5 bases each). Trimming cost V 0 bases and J 10 bases, with 16 bases left between them. The CDR3 runs 15 residues. Germline loops: CDR1 MNHEY, CDR2 SMNVEV (reference sequence). CDR3 sequence (DNA): TGTGCCAGCAGTTTATCTTGGACCCCGAGGGGCGAGCAGTTCTTC. Amino acid sequence: CASSLSWTPRGEQFF.

This chain connects TRBV5-6 to TRBJ2-7, with TRBD1 matching 8 bases. The CDR3 extends over 15 amino acids. Germline CDR1 reads SGHDT; CDR2 reads YYEEEE. With V trimmed by 4 bases and J by 2 bases, 8 bases remained unmatched. The CDR3 DNA reads as TGTGCCAGCAGCGCCCTGACAGGGGCCGCCTACGAGCAGTACTTC. Its translation is CASSALTGAAYEQYF.

V is TRBV19 and J is TRBJ1-5; no firm D call. CDR3 length equals 15 residues. Germline V gene lookup returns CDR1 LNHDA and CDR2 SQIVND (reference sequence). Trimming removed 5 bases from V and 0 bases from J, with 11 bases in between. The CDR3 spells CASSPGGDSNQPQHF. The CDR3 coding sequence is TGTGCCAGTAGTCCCGGCGGGGATAGCAATCAGCCCCAGCATTTT.

This clone appeared once. The chain combines TRBV25-1 with TRBJ1-6; D may be TRBD1 (6 bases). The CDR3 runs 14 residues. Trimming took 4 bases from V and 2 from J, leaving 6 bases between them. Germline V gives CDR1 MGHDK, CDR2 SYGVNS. The CDR3 loop reads CASSAGAYNSPLHF. CDR3 sequence (DNA): TGTGCCAGCAGTGCAGGGGCCTATAATTCACCCCTCCACTTT.

This clone appeared once. V and J are TRBV29-1 and TRBJ2-3; D gene ambiguous. V lost 2 bases, J lost 2 bases, and 8 bases lay in between. The CDR3 covers 13 residues. Germline-derived CDR1 and CDR2 are SQVTM and ANQGSEA. The CDR3 loop reads CSVESVITDTQYF. CDR3 in DNA: TGCAGCGTTGAATCGGTTATCACAGATACGCAGTATTTT.

In this sample, this clone turned up a few times. The chain has TRBV29-1 and TRBJ2-2, with no clear D. The ends were cut back, 6 bases at V and 1 base at J, with 18 bases in the middle. This CDR3 is 16 amino acids long. Germline CDR1 is SQVTM and CDR2 is ANQGSEA. CDR3 DNA: TGCAGCGTCCCTATCGGTCTTGAAAGGAACACCGGGGAGCTGTTTTTT. Translating it yields CSVPIGLERNTGELFF.

This chain connects TRBV10-3 to TRBJ1-4, with D possibly TRBD1 on 5 matching bases. The CDR3 covers 12 residues. The V and J ends lost 11 bases and 6 bases respectively, with 13 bases between them. Germline V CDR1 and CDR2: ENHRY, SYGVKD. The CDR3 nucleotides read TGTGCCGCTATGGGACGGGATGAAAAACTGTTTTTT. This gives the protein CAAMGRDEKLFF.

This clone was seen a few times. The chain uses TRBV29-1 and TRBJ2-2, with a weak D call TRBD1 (6 bases). The CDR3 sequence is 13 residues long. V lost 4 bases, J lost 6 bases, and 12 bases lay in between. Germline V gives CDR1 SQVTM, CDR2 ANQGSEA. The CDR3 DNA follows: TGCAGCGTTGTGGACAGATCCGCCGGGGAGCTGTTTTTT. Encoded protein: CSVVDRSAGELFF.

This clone appeared a single time. The rearrangement links TRBV5-1 to TRBJ2-2; maybe TRBD1 (5 bases). The CDR3 extends over 15 amino acids. V was clipped by 0 bases and J by 5 bases, with 11 bases between them. From germline, CDR1 is SGHRS and CDR2 YFSETQ. CDR3 DNA sequence: TGCGCCAGCAGCTTGGTTAACACAGGTACCGGGGAGCTGTTTTTT. Encoded protein: CASSLVNTGTGELFF. Supplemented by reference TRBV5-1 and TRBJ2-2, the full variable domain reads KAGVTQTPRYLIKTRGQQVTLSCSPISGHRSVSWYQQTPGQGLQFLFEYFSETQRNKGNFPGRFSGRQFSNSRSEMNVSTLELGDSALYLCASSLVNTGTGELFFGEGSRLTVL.

V is TRBV7-2 and J is TRBJ2-4; unclear D gene. This CDR3 has 16 amino acids. V was pared by 5 bases and J by 0 bases, with 14 bases between. Germline V CDR1 and CDR2: SGHTA, FQGNSA. The CDR3, as DNA: TGTGCCAGCAGCCCCCGACAAACACTAGCCAAAAACATTCAGTACTTC. Its protein is CASSPRQTLAKNIQYF.

This chain connects TRBV7-2 to TRBJ1-2; a weak D match, TRBD1 (6 bases). This CDR3 is 13 amino acids long. Trimming removed 9 bases at V and 0 bases at J, with 11 bases between. From germline, CDR1 is SGHTA and CDR2 FQGNSA. CDR3 protein: CASNRDTNYGYTF. The CDR3 DNA reads as TGTGCCAGTAACAGGGATACTAACTATGGCTACACCTTC.